This T cell receptor beta chain was retrieved from a study of Ad26.COV2.S vaccination and SARS-CoV-2 variants. Study summary: Participants got Ad26.COV2.S intramuscularly, once or twice 56 days apart. Overall study findings and caveats: Spike-specific TCR breadth ran higher among vaccine recipients than placebo recipients.

The method was immunoSEQ multiplex PCR; TCRdb's version includes in-frame clones alone and lacks a portion of them. The sample comprises about 440,000 clones, approximately 90% of which are singletons, and roughly 13% rests with the top ten. A note on this clone: Its specificity is unknown.

Treatment: 15 to 20 received Ad26.COV2.S at low or high dose, single or two shots; roughly five received placebo; per-sample allocation not given. The study sampled participants on day 63 after the first vaccine or placebo injection. Based in Boston, the donor was an adult of 18-55 years. The vaccine delivered Wuhan-strain SARS-CoV-2 spike through an Ad26 vector. The sequenced sample was peripheral blood, obtained in a trial of Ad26.COV2.S vaccine versus placebo. This TCR was sampled from a person between 18 and 65 years old who received the Ad26.COV2.S COVID-19 vaccine or a placebo.

The CDR3 DNA reads TGTGCCAGCAGTTTTTGGCGGATTGGTGGAGTATCCTACGAGCAGTACTTC. It specifies CASSFWRIGGVSYEQYF. The chain uses TRBV27 and TRBJ2-7; D gene unclear. Germline V gene data show CDR1 as MNHEY and CDR2 as SMNVEV (reference sequence). CDR3 size: 17 residues. V was cut by 3 bases and J by 1 base, with 19 bases left in between.